The 5 T cell receptor beta chains listed next were all sequenced from one sample in a study of blood T cell repertoires in COVID-19. Profiled with immunoSEQ multiplex PCR; TCRdb holds only in-frame clones, not every one. The data hold approximately 120,000 clones, with just under 90% observed a single time. Sequencing was done on a sample of peripheral blood. The receptors were gathered from a human donor in a cohort sampled during active COVID-19.

V is TRBV3-1 (or the pseudogene TRBV3-2) and J is TRBJ1-2, with TRBD1 as a possible D gene (5 bases). The CDR3 has 14 amino acids. The V gene's germline CDR1 is LGHDT and CDR2 YNNKEL (reference sequence). The V and J ends lost 3 bases and 1 base respectively, with 9 bases between them. The CDR3 sequence: CASSQRQINYGYTF. CDR3 sequence (DNA): TGTGCCAGCAGCCAGAGACAGATTAACTATGGCTACACCTTC.

The chain is built from TRBV5-6 and TRBJ2-3; possibly TRBD1 for D (5 bases). CDR3 length equals 16 residues. Germline V gene sequence: CDR1 SGHDT, CDR2 YYEEEE. Trimming pared 3 bases from V and 0 bases from J, leaving 14 bases between. CDR3 nucleotide sequence: TGTGCCAGCAGCTCAAGCCTCAGGGTTAGCACAGATACGCAGTATTTT. It codes for CASSSSLRVSTDTQYF.

This chain connects TRBV6-2 or TRBV6-3 to TRBJ2-3, with D maybe TRBD2 (6 bases). CDR1 is MNHEY and CDR2 is SVGEGT in the germline V gene. The CDR3 extends over 15 amino acids. The ends were cut back, 2 bases at V and 2 bases at J, with 11 bases in the middle. CDR3 DNA: TGTGCCAGCAGTTACGGGACTCCCGTCACAGATACGCAGTATTTT. Protein: CASSYGTPVTDTQYF.

The V call is TRBV18, the J call TRBJ1-1, with D unclear. Trimming left V 3 bases short and J 3 bases short, with 23 bases between. CDR1 is KGHSH and CDR2 is LQKENI in the germline V gene. This CDR3 has 18 residues. The CDR3 loop reads CASSPVAATVNEDTEAFF. As DNA, the CDR3 is TGTGCCAGCTCACCTGTGGCCGCTACCGTGAATGAGGACACTGAAGCTTTCTTT.

This chain connects TRBV6-1 to TRBJ1-1, with unresolved D. CDR1 and CDR2 from the germline V gene are MNHNS and SASEGT. The length of the CDR3 is 16 residues. The V and J ends lost 2 bases and 1 base respectively, with 14 bases between them. CDR3 in amino acids: CASSERVAATNTEAFF. Written as DNA, the CDR3 is TGTGCCAGCAGTGAACGGGTGGCAGCCACGAACACTGAAGCTTTCTTT.